This TCR beta chain appears in the sequencing data of a study of control samples from healthy donors and cancer patients. Sequencing used immunoSEQ multiplex PCR; TCRdb keeps in-frame clones, though not all of them. The sample has around 95,000 clones; about 88% are singletons. The CDR3 sequence is 14 residues long. CDR1 and CDR2 (germline): SEHNR, FQNEAQ (reference sequence). The V segment lost 3 bases and the J segment 5 bases; nucleotides outside the gene matches: 5. The sequencing sample was made of blood. This sequence joins TRBV7-9 and TRBJ2-5; 8 bases agree with TRBD1. The receptor was derived from a woman between 45 and 65 years old in good health. As DNA, the CDR3 is TGTGCCAGCAGCTTCTCTACAGGGGGGGAGACCCAGTACTTC. Protein sequence: CASSFSTGGETQYF.